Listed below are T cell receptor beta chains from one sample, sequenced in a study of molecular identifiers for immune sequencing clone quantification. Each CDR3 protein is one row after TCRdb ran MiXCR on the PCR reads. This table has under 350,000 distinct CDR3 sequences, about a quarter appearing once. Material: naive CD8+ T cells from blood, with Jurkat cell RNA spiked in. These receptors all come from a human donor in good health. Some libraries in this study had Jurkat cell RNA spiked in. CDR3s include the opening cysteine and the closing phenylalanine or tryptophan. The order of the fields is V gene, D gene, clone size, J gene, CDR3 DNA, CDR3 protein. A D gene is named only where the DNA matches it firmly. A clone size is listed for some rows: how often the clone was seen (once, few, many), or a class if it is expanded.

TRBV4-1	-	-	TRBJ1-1	TGCGCCAGCAGCCGAATCGGAGAGGAAACTAAAGCTTTCTTT	CASSRIGEETKAFF
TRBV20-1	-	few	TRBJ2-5	TGCAGTGCTAGAGATTGGACTTCCTCCCAAGAGACCCAGTACTTC	CSARDWTSSQETQYF
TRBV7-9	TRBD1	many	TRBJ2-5	TGTGCCAGCAGCATACCCGGGACAGCCAAAGAGACCCAGTACTTC	CASSIPGTAKETQYF
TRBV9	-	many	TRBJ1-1	TGTGCCAGCAGCGTAGGTGGAGAAGTTGAAGCTTTCTTT	CASSVGGEVEAFF
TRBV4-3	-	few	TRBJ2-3	TGCGCCAGCAGCCCCGGAGTAGGCTATCTCACAGATACGCAGTATTTT	CASSPGVGYLTDTQYF
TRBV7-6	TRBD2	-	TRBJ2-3	TGTGCCAGCAGCTTAGATACTAGCGGGGGGGCCGCAGATACGCAGTATTTT	CASSLDTSGGAADTQYF
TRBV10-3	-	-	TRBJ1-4	TGTGCCATCAGTGAGTCGACTCCATACAGGGAGAACGAAAAACTGTTTTTT	CAISESTPYRENEKLFF
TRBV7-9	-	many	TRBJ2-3	TGTGCCAGCAGCGACGGGGGGCTCAGCACAGATACGCAGTATTTT	CASSDGGLSTDTQYF
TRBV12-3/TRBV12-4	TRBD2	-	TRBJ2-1	TGTGCCAGCAGTCTTAGCGGGAGAGGATCCTACAATGAGCAGTTCTTC	CASSLSGRGSYNEQFF
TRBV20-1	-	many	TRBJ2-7	TGCAGTGCTTCCCGGCGTTCCGGAGGGGCCTACGAGCAGTACTTC	CSASRRSGGAYEQYF
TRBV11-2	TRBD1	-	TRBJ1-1	TGTGCCAGCAGCGATCGGGGCCAGGGGGCGCAAACTGAAGCTTTCTTT	CASSDRGQGAQTEAFF
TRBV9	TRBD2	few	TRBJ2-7	TGTGCCAGCAGCCCCTCGGTGGGGGGGGACTACGAGCAGTACTTC	CASSPSVGGDYEQYF
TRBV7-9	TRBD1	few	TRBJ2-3	TGTGCCAGCAGCTTGGCACAGGGGGCGACAGATACGCAGTATTTT	CASSLAQGATDTQYF
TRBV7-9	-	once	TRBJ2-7	TGTGCCAGCAGCCCAGATCCTAGTGACTACGAGCAGTACTTC	CASSPDPSDYEQYF
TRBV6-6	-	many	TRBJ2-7	TGTGCCAGCAGTTACGTGTCAGACGAGCAGTACTTC	CASSYVSDEQYF
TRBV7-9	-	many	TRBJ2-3	TGTGCCAGCGAACGACGGACCACTAGCACAGATACGCAGTATTTT	CASERRTTSTDTQYF